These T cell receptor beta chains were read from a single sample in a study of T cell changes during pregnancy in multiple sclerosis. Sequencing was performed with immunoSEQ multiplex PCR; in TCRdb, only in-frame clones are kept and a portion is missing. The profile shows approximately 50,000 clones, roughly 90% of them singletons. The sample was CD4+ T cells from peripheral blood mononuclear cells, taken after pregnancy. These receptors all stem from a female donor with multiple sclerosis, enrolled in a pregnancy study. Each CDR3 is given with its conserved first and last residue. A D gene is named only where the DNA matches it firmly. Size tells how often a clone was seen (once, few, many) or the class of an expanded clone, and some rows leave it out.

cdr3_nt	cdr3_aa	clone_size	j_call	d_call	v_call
TGCAGCGTTGAGGCGACAGGGGGTATTTGGGAGCAGTACTTC	CSVEATGGIWEQYF	-	TRBJ2-7	TRBD1	TRBV29-1
TGTGCCAGCAGCAAAGTACGACAGGCAAACAATGAGCAGTTCTTC	CASSKVRQANNEQFF	-	TRBJ2-1	-	TRBV21-1
TGTGCCAGCAGTCCAGGTCAGATTTATCAGCCCCAGCATTTT	CASSPGQIYQPQHF	-	TRBJ1-5	-	TRBV28
TGCAGCGGGGGGCAGCAGAACACTGAAGCTTTCTTT	CSGGQQNTEAFF	many	TRBJ1-1	-	TRBV29-1
TGCGCCAGCATGGGACAGGGGAGGCCTGAAGCTTTCTTT	CASMGQGRPEAFF	-	TRBJ1-1	TRBD1	TRBV10-1
TGTGCCAGCAGGGCCAGGGTTGGCGGGGAGCTGTTTTTT	CASRARVGGELFF	-	TRBJ2-2	-	TRBV11-3
TGTGCCAGCAGTCACCAGGGGGTCACCGGGGAGCTGTTTTTT	CASSHQGVTGELFF	-	TRBJ2-2	TRBD1	TRBV7-9
TGTGCCAGCAGCTTAGGAGGGTATGCTAATGAAAAACTGTTTTTT	CASSLGGYANEKLFF	-	TRBJ1-4	-	TRBV7-2
TGTGCCAGCAGCCCGGGAGTCCGAGAGACCCAGTACTTC	CASSPGVRETQYF	-	TRBJ2-5	-	TRBV11-2
TGTGCCAGCAGCTCCCGCAGGTACGGTCAGCCCCAGCATTTT	CASSSRRYGQPQHF	once	TRBJ1-5	-	TRBV11-2
TGTGCCTTTTCACAGGGGGGCTACGAGCAGTACTTC	CAFSQGGYEQYF	-	TRBJ2-7	TRBD1	TRBV30
TGTGCCAGCAGCTTAGAGCGGGGGCCGGGCTATGGCTACACCTTC	CASSLERGPGYGYTF	-	TRBJ1-2	-	TRBV11-2
TGTGCCAGCAGTCCAAGACAGGGAAAATCCTACGAGCAGTACTTC	CASSPRQGKSYEQYF	-	TRBJ2-7	TRBD1	TRBV5-8
TGTGCCAGCAGTTTATTGGGGGGCACTGAAGCTTTCTTT	CASSLLGGTEAFF	once	TRBJ1-1	-	TRBV28
TGTGCCAGCAGTTTACAAGTCCCAAAGCCGACAGGGAATAGTGAAAAACTGTTTTTT	CASSLQVPKPTGNSEKLFF	-	TRBJ1-4	TRBD1	TRBV27
TGTGCCAGCACGACAGCCAACTATGGCTACACCTTC	CASTTANYGYTF	-	TRBJ1-2	-	TRBV6-1
TGCGCCAGCAGCCCGGAAACAGGGAGAGAATACAATGAGCAGTTCTTC	CASSPETGREYNEQFF	-	TRBJ2-1	-	TRBV5-1
TGTGCCTGGAGTGTAAAACAGGTCAATCAGCCCCAGCATTTT	CAWSVKQVNQPQHF	-	TRBJ1-5	-	TRBV30
TGTGCCAGCAGTGAAGCTACAGGGGGCTTAGTGGGAACTAATGAAAAACTGTTTTTT	CASSEATGGLVGTNEKLFF	-	TRBJ1-4	TRBD1	TRBV6-1
TGTGCCAGTAGTGGCCGGGGCAGGGGTGGCGTTGGCTATGGCTACACCTTC	CASSGRGRGGVGYGYTF	-	TRBJ1-2	-	TRBV19
TGTGCCAGCAGTTACGACAAGAACACCGGGGAGCTGTTTTTT	CASSYDKNTGELFF	-	TRBJ2-2	-	TRBV6-6
TGTGCCAGCTCACCAGGGACAGGGGGACTCTATGGCTACACCTTC	CASSPGTGGLYGYTF	-	TRBJ1-2	TRBD1	TRBV18
TGCGCCAGCAGCCCCGAGTCCCGGACAGGTCGCGGCTACACCTTC	CASSPESRTGRGYTF	-	TRBJ1-2	TRBD1	TRBV5-1
TGTGCCAGCAGTTTACTAGGACTAGCGGACCACAATGAGCAGTTCTTC	CASSLLGLADHNEQFF	-	TRBJ2-1	TRBD2	TRBV27
TGCGCCAGCAGCTTGAACAGTCTGGAGACCCAGTACTTC	CASSLNSLETQYF	-	TRBJ2-5	-	TRBV5-1
TGTGCCAGCAGCTTAGGAGGCAGGGGGCGCTCCGATGAGCAGTTCTTC	CASSLGGRGRSDEQFF	-	TRBJ2-1	TRBD1	TRBV11-3
TGTGCCAGTAGGGATCAGGTCTATGGCTACACCTTC	CASRDQVYGYTF	-	TRBJ1-2	-	TRBV19
TGTGCCAGCAGCTTAGCGGTGACAGCAGCCAAAAACATTCAGTACTTC	CASSLAVTAAKNIQYF	-	TRBJ2-4	-	TRBV7-2
TGTGCCAGCAGCTCGATGCTCGGCCGGGGCGAGCAGTACTTC	CASSSMLGRGEQYF	-	TRBJ2-7	-	TRBV27
TGTGCCAGCAGTTTAGCCGGGACACAAGACTCCTACGAGCAGTACTTC	CASSLAGTQDSYEQYF	-	TRBJ2-7	-	TRBV6-5
TGTGCCAGCCTCGGGGGGACGGCTGGGGCCAACGTCCTGACTTTC	CASLGGTAGANVLTF	-	TRBJ2-6	TRBD2	TRBV9
TGCGCCAGCAGCCAATGGGACAGTGGGACCGGGGAGCTGTTTTTT	CASSQWDSGTGELFF	-	TRBJ2-2	TRBD1	TRBV5-1
TGTGCCAGCAGCTACAGCCCCGGTGTAGGTGAGCAGTTCTTC	CASSYSPGVGEQFF	-	TRBJ2-1	-	TRBV7-2
TGTGCCAGCAGCTTAGCGGGAGGGCCCTCGGTGGAGCAGTACTTC	CASSLAGGPSVEQYF	-	TRBJ2-7	TRBD2	TRBV7-9
TGTGCCAGCAGCAAGAAGGAGTTGGTAACCGGGGAGCTGTTTTTT	CASSKKELVTGELFF	-	TRBJ2-2	-	TRBV5-8
TGTGCCAGCAGCCCATACCCGGGACAGGGACACTATGGCTACACCTTC	CASSPYPGQGHYGYTF	-	TRBJ1-2	TRBD1	TRBV5-4
TGTGCCAGTAGTATAGCCTCTTTCGGTTACGAGCAGTACTTC	CASSIASFGYEQYF	-	TRBJ2-7	-	TRBV19
TGTGCCAGCAGCACTAGGGACAGGAACACCGGGGAGCTGTTTTTT	CASSTRDRNTGELFF	-	TRBJ2-2	TRBD1	TRBV7-8
TGTGCCAGCAGCTTACAACCCGGGGAGCCCCAGCATTTT	CASSLQPGEPQHF	-	TRBJ1-5	-	TRBV7-6
TGCGCCAGCAGCTTTACCGTCCCTCTCGGGCGGGAGCCCTCCTACGAGCAGTACTTC	CASSFTVPLGREPSYEQYF	-	TRBJ2-7	TRBD2	TRBV5-1
TGTGCCAGCAAGAGCGGAGACAGGGCGAACACTGAAGCTTTCTTT	CASKSGDRANTEAFF	once	TRBJ1-1	TRBD1	TRBV6-1